Listed below are T cell receptor beta chains from one sample, sequenced in a study of blood T cell repertoires in COVID-19. The table came from immunoSEQ multiplex PCR; TCRdb's copy has only in-frame clones and leaves some out. The repertoire holds about 280,000 clones, with around 90% as singletons. Input material: PBMCs or T cells enriched from blood (not recorded which). Receptors originate from a woman between 18 and 29 years old with acute COVID-19. Both conserved end residues are part of each CDR3. The D gene is left open where the match is weak. The listing skips clone size in some rows; elsewhere it reads once, few, many or a size class.

CDR3aa: CASSPAGTSGANEQFF
CDR3nt: TGTGCCAGCAGCCCAGCCGGGACTAGCGGGGCCAATGAGCAGTTCTTC
len: 16
v_gene: TRBV28
j_gene: TRBJ2-1
d_gene: TRBD2
abundance: NA

CDR3aa: CASSSGTGRSNQPQHF
CDR3nt: TGTGCCAGCAGCTCAGGGACAGGGAGATCCAATCAGCCCCAGCATTTT
len: 16
v_gene: TRBV11-2
j_gene: TRBJ1-5
d_gene: TRBD1
abundance: NA

CDR3aa: CASSRFSANTGELFF
CDR3nt: TGTGCCAGCAGTCGTTTTTCAGCGAACACCGGGGAGCTGTTTTTT
len: 15
v_gene: TRBV28
j_gene: TRBJ2-2
d_gene: NA
abundance: NA

CDR3aa: CASSSTGLYGYTF
CDR3nt: TGTGCCAGCAGCTCGACAGGCCTCTATGGCTACACCTTC
len: 13
v_gene: TRBV11-2
j_gene: TRBJ1-2
d_gene: NA
abundance: NA

CDR3aa: CASSQGSGTSGPRAHNEQFF
CDR3nt: TGCGCCAGCAGCCAAGGCTCCGGGACTAGCGGGCCCCGGGCCCACAATGAGCAGTTCTTC
len: 20
v_gene: TRBV4-1
j_gene: TRBJ2-1
d_gene: TRBD2
abundance: NA

CDR3aa: CASSRRRPGELFF
CDR3nt: TGTGCCAGCAGCCGGAGAAGGCCCGGGGAGCTGTTTTTT
len: 13
v_gene: TRBV7-3
j_gene: TRBJ2-2
d_gene: NA
abundance: NA

CDR3aa: CASSITGKRNYGYTF
CDR3nt: TGTGCCAGTAGTATAACGGGAAAGAGGAACTATGGCTACACCTTC
len: 15
v_gene: TRBV19
j_gene: TRBJ1-2
d_gene: NA
abundance: NA

CDR3aa: CAWSVLGMDIQYF
CDR3nt: TGTGCCTGGAGTGTACTCGGGATGGACATTCAGTACTTC
len: 13
v_gene: TRBV30
j_gene: TRBJ2-4
d_gene: NA
abundance: NA

CDR3aa: CASSLFWGASGRGYNEQFF
CDR3nt: TGTGCCAGCAGTTTATTTTGGGGGGCTAGCGGGAGGGGATACAATGAGCAGTTCTTC
len: 19
v_gene: TRBV27
j_gene: TRBJ2-1
d_gene: TRBD2
abundance: few

CDR3aa: CASSLLRTEAFF
CDR3nt: TGTGCCAGCAGTTTATTGCGCACTGAAGCTTTCTTT
len: 12
v_gene: TRBV28
j_gene: TRBJ1-1
d_gene: NA
abundance: NA

CDR3aa: CASSLGRVAGTKTQYF
CDR3nt: TGTGCCAGCAGCTTAGGACGGGTAGCGGGGACCAAGACCCAGTACTTC
len: 16
v_gene: TRBV7-8
j_gene: TRBJ2-5
d_gene: TRBD2
abundance: NA

CDR3aa: CASSRDSYYEQYF
CDR3nt: TGCGCCAGCAGCCGGGACAGTTACTACGAGCAGTACTTC
len: 13
v_gene: TRBV5-1
j_gene: TRBJ2-7
d_gene: TRBD1
abundance: NA

CDR3aa: CASSTRDSPRRGTIYF
CDR3nt: TGTGCCAGCAGCACCCGGGACAGCCCTCGGAGGGGCACCATATATTTT
len: 16
v_gene: TRBV9
j_gene: TRBJ1-3
d_gene: TRBD1
abundance: NA

CDR3aa: CASSLIRGRGYTF
CDR3nt: TGTGCCAGCAGTTTAATCAGGGGGCGCGGCTACACCTTC
len: 13
v_gene: TRBV12-3/TRBV12-4
j_gene: TRBJ1-2
d_gene: TRBD1
abundance: NA

CDR3aa: CASSPTRLARGSYEQYF
CDR3nt: TGTGCCAGCAGCCCTACCAGACTAGCGAGGGGCTCCTACGAGCAGTACTTC
len: 17
v_gene: TRBV3-1/TRBV3-2
j_gene: TRBJ2-7
d_gene: TRBD2
abundance: NA

CDR3aa: CASSYSPQGFIEQYF
CDR3nt: TGTGCCAGCAGTTACTCTCCGCAGGGGTTCATTGAGCAGTACTTC
len: 15
v_gene: TRBV6-2/TRBV6-3
j_gene: TRBJ2-7
d_gene: NA
abundance: NA

CDR3aa: CASSLGQGEAFF
CDR3nt: TGTGCCAGCAGCCTGGGACAGGGTGAAGCTTTCTTT
len: 12
v_gene: TRBV11-3
j_gene: TRBJ1-1
d_gene: TRBD1
abundance: NA

CDR3aa: CASSSYRGEQYF
CDR3nt: TGTGCCAGCAGCTCGTACAGGGGCGAGCAGTACTTC
len: 12
v_gene: TRBV11-2
j_gene: TRBJ2-7
d_gene: TRBD1
abundance: NA

CDR3aa: CASSSQTGGPNEQFF
CDR3nt: TGTGCCAGCAGTTCCCAAACGGGAGGGCCGAATGAGCAGTTCTTC
len: 15
v_gene: TRBV27
j_gene: TRBJ2-1
d_gene: TRBD2
abundance: NA

CDR3aa: CASSLDGQVAFF
CDR3nt: TGTGCCAGCAGCTTGGATGGGCAGGTAGCTTTCTTT
len: 12
v_gene: TRBV5-4
j_gene: TRBJ1-1
d_gene: NA
abundance: NA

CDR3aa: CASSGSGSSHEQFF
CDR3nt: TGTGCCAGCAGCGGCAGCGGGAGCTCCCATGAGCAGTTCTTC
len: 14
v_gene: TRBV9
j_gene: TRBJ2-1
d_gene: TRBD2
abundance: NA

CDR3aa: CASSRGLAGGSEQFF
CDR3nt: TGTGCCAGTAGTAGGGGACTAGCGGGAGGCAGTGAGCAGTTCTTC
len: 15
v_gene: TRBV19
j_gene: TRBJ2-1
d_gene: TRBD2
abundance: NA

CDR3aa: CASSRQSSSTDTQYF
CDR3nt: TGTGCCAGCAGTCGACAGAGCTCTAGCACAGATACGCAGTATTTT
len: 15
v_gene: TRBV2
j_gene: TRBJ2-3
d_gene: NA
abundance: once

CDR3aa: CATSRDRASGSPSYNEQFF
CDR3nt: TGTGCCACCAGCAGAGATCGGGCTAGCGGGAGTCCATCCTACAATGAGCAGTTCTTC
len: 19
v_gene: TRBV15
j_gene: TRBJ2-1
d_gene: TRBD2
abundance: few

CDR3aa: CASSAGGLAEDFDNEQFF
CDR3nt: TGTGCCAGCAGCGCTGGGGGACTAGCGGAGGATTTCGACAATGAGCAGTTCTTC
len: 18
v_gene: TRBV5-6
j_gene: TRBJ2-1
d_gene: TRBD2
abundance: NA

CDR3aa: CASNLFRNTEAFF
CDR3nt: TGTGCCAGCAATCTTTTCAGGAACACTGAAGCTTTCTTT
len: 13
v_gene: TRBV2
j_gene: TRBJ1-1
d_gene: NA
abundance: NA

CDR3aa: CASSKGWERECCHQPQHF
CDR3nt: TGTGCCAGCAGCAAAGGTTGGGAACGGGAATGTTGTCATCAGCCCCAGCATTTT
len: 18
v_gene: TRBV21-1
j_gene: TRBJ1-5
d_gene: NA
abundance: NA

CDR3aa: CASSLRGGQTGELFF
CDR3nt: TGCGCCAGCAGCTTGAGGGGAGGGCAGACCGGGGAGCTGTTTTTT
len: 15
v_gene: TRBV5-1
j_gene: TRBJ2-2
d_gene: TRBD2
abundance: NA

CDR3aa: CASSLESGIATDTQYF
CDR3nt: TGTGCCAGCAGCTTAGAGAGCGGGATCGCCACAGATACGCAGTATTTT
len: 16
v_gene: TRBV7-9
j_gene: TRBJ2-3
d_gene: TRBD2
abundance: NA

CDR3aa: CASSSYSGGNSYEQYF
CDR3nt: TGTGCCAGCAGCTCTTACTCAGGGGGGAACTCCTACGAGCAGTACTTC
len: 16
v_gene: TRBV7-9
j_gene: TRBJ2-7
d_gene: NA
abundance: NA

CDR3aa: CASNPLAREGYNEQFF
CDR3nt: TGTGCCAGCAACCCCCTTGCGCGGGAGGGCTACAATGAGCAGTTCTTC
len: 16
v_gene: TRBV7-9
j_gene: TRBJ2-1
d_gene: TRBD2
abundance: NA

CDR3aa: CASRKTGGGNTEAFF
CDR3nt: TGTGCCAGTAGGAAAACAGGGGGCGGGAACACTGAAGCTTTCTTT
len: 15
v_gene: TRBV19
j_gene: TRBJ1-1
d_gene: TRBD1
abundance: NA

CDR3aa: CASSLGQPAGSPLHF
CDR3nt: TGTGCCAGCAGCTTGGGGCAGCCAGCGGGTTCACCCCTCCACTTT
len: 15
v_gene: TRBV5-4
j_gene: TRBJ1-6
d_gene: NA
abundance: NA

CDR3aa: CAWSGQGTSPLHF
CDR3nt: TGTGCCTGGAGCGGACAGGGAACGTCACCCCTCCACTTT
len: 13
v_gene: TRBV30
j_gene: TRBJ1-6
d_gene: TRBD1
abundance: NA

CDR3aa: CAWSVTRTSGDNEQFF
CDR3nt: TGTGCCTGGAGTGTTACGAGGACTAGCGGAGACAATGAGCAGTTCTTC
len: 16
v_gene: TRBV30
j_gene: TRBJ2-1
d_gene: TRBD2
abundance: NA

CDR3aa: CASTSSAFGRTYEQYF
CDR3nt: TGTGCCAGCACCTCTTCGGCGTTCGGGAGAACCTACGAGCAGTACTTC
len: 16
v_gene: TRBV28
j_gene: TRBJ2-7
d_gene: NA
abundance: NA

CDR3aa: CASSYPGTGELFF
CDR3nt: TGTGCCAGCAGTTACCCAGGGACCGGGGAGCTGTTTTTT
len: 13
v_gene: TRBV6-6
j_gene: TRBJ2-2
d_gene: NA
abundance: NA

CDR3aa: CASRERRGLAGGDTQYF
CDR3nt: TGTGCCAGCAGGGAAAGACGGGGACTAGCGGGAGGAGATACGCAGTATTTT
len: 17
v_gene: TRBV7-8
j_gene: TRBJ2-3
d_gene: TRBD2
abundance: once

CDR3aa: CASSQHSTSSYNSPLHF
CDR3nt: TGTGCCAGCAGTCAACACAGTACGTCCTCCTATAATTCACCCCTCCACTTT
len: 17
v_gene: TRBV27
j_gene: TRBJ1-6
d_gene: NA
abundance: NA

CDR3aa: CASNSGTGMGEAFF
CDR3nt: TGCGCCAGCAACTCCGGGACAGGGATGGGCGAAGCTTTCTTT
len: 14
v_gene: TRBV10-2
j_gene: TRBJ1-1
d_gene: TRBD1
abundance: NA

CDR3aa: CAISATGVGNTIYF
CDR3nt: TGTGCCATCAGTGCGACAGGGGTCGGAAACACCATATATTTT
len: 14
v_gene: TRBV10-3
j_gene: TRBJ1-3
d_gene: TRBD1
abundance: NA

CDR3aa: CASSRDPGTGGGGKNSPLHF
CDR3nt: TGCGCCAGCAGCCGAGATCCCGGGACAGGGGGTGGTGGTAAGAATTCACCCCTCCACTTT
len: 20
v_gene: TRBV5-1
j_gene: TRBJ1-6
d_gene: TRBD1
abundance: NA

CDR3aa: CASSLRLAGFTYNEQFF
CDR3nt: TGTGCCAGCAGCTTGAGGTTAGCGGGATTTACATACAATGAGCAGTTCTTC
len: 17
v_gene: TRBV7-2
j_gene: TRBJ2-1
d_gene: TRBD2
abundance: once